This T cell receptor beta chain was documented in a study of somatic mutations in cytotoxic T cells in rheumatoid arthritis. Across the study: Each patient's diagnosis was followed right away by a blood draw (around 30 ml EDTA), before any treatment. Certain V beta antibody-stained T-cell populations, V beta1+ cells sequenced for TCRB among them, were flow-sorted to nearly 100% purity. Whole-study findings and limits: Statistically, CD8+ T-cell clonality was not significantly distinct between individuals with rheumatoid arthritis and age-matched healthy controls.

As to this clone: Its specificity is not known.

The repertoire was sequenced with immunoSEQ multiplex PCR; TCRdb's copy has only in-frame clones and lacks some. Of about 14,000 clones listed, around 80% are singletons. The V gene end was trimmed by 5 bases and the J gene end by 1 base; junction bases not matched to a gene: 5. CDR1 PRHDT and CDR2 FYEKMQ come from the germline V gene (reference sequence). The CDR3 sequence is 15 residues long. This receptor was obtained from an adult with rheumatoid arthritis. Sequencing was carried out using CD8+ T cells sorted from blood. The rearrangement uses TRBV13 and TRBJ2-5; TRBD1 aligns across 9 bases. The CDR3 region is CASSTTGGVQETQYF. Here the CDR3 DNA reads TGTGCCAGCAGCACGACAGGGGGAGTCCAAGAGACCCAGTACTTC.